A selection of T cell receptor beta chains follows, all from one sample in a study of blood T cells in healthy people across ages. TCRdb used MiXCR to reprocess the 5' RACE reads, holding one entry per CDR3 protein. In the table there are 650,000 to 1,000,000 distinct CDR3 sequences, about 34% of which are singletons. Sequenced: blood. The receptor source for this set is a man aged 18 to 35 in good health. The CDR3 runs from the conserved cysteine through the conserved F or W. D genes are given only for firm matches. For some rows the clone size is stated as once, few or many, or as a class when expanded; others skip it.

>TRBV20-1|-|TRBJ2-5|-
CSASTSGGGGETQYF
TGCAGTGCTAGCACCTCCGGAGGAGGGGGAGAGACCCAGTACTTC
>TRBV4-2|TRBD2|TRBJ2-4|-
CASSQASGGAYQNIQYF
TGTGCCAGCAGCCAAGCCAGCGGGGGGGCCTACCAAAACATTCAGTACTTC
>TRBV12-3/TRBV12-4|-|TRBJ1-3|-
CASSPGTTGNTIYF
TGTGCCAGCAGTCCCGGGACAACTGGAAACACCATATATTTT
>TRBV12-3/TRBV12-4|-|TRBJ1-2|many
CASMGLGAPGYTF
TGTGCCAGCATGGGACTGGGGGCGCCTGGCTACACCTTC
>TRBV14|TRBD2|TRBJ2-1|-
CTSSQVTSGWAEQFF
TGTACCAGCAGCCAAGTGACTAGCGGTTGGGCTGAGCAGTTCTTC
>TRBV4-3|-|TRBJ2-1|few
CASSQDRQGGYNEQFF
TGCGCCAGCAGCCAAGATCGGCAGGGCGGCTACAATGAGCAGTTCTTC
>TRBV7-9|-|TRBJ1-2|-
CASSLGDSPHYGYTF
TGTGCCAGCAGCTTAGGCGACAGCCCGCACTATGGCTACACCTTC
>TRBV7-2|-|TRBJ1-2|-
CASSLELGRGLGYTF
TGTGCCAGCAGCTTGGAATTAGGACGGGGTCTGGGCTACACCTTC
>TRBV6-2/TRBV6-3|TRBD1|TRBJ1-5|-
CASSRGTGGFYSNQPQHF
TGTGCCAGCAGTCGCGGGACAGGGGGCTTTTATAGCAATCAGCCCCAGCATTTT
>TRBV7-7|-|TRBJ2-2|many
CASSLVVGTPTGELFF
TGTGCCAGCAGCTTAGTGGTGGGGACCCCGACCGGGGAGCTGTTTTTT
>TRBV7-9|-|TRBJ2-4|-
CASEGGLAKNIQYF
TGTGCCAGCGAGGGGGGATTAGCCAAAAACATTCAGTACTTC
>TRBV7-8|TRBD2|TRBJ2-2|-
CASSLGLTLADTGELFF
TGTGCCAGCAGCTTAGGTTTAACACTAGCGGACACCGGGGAGCTGTTTTTT
>TRBV9|-|TRBJ2-2|-
CASSVGLVDTGELFF
TGTGCCAGCAGCGTAGGACTAGTCGACACCGGGGAGCTGTTTTTT
>TRBV9|-|TRBJ1-1|few
CASSAGGPGGLWEAFF
TGTGCCAGCAGTGCGGGGGGGCCGGGGGGCCTTTGGGAAGCTTTCTTT
>TRBV4-1|-|TRBJ2-3|few
CASSQKDTQYF
TGCGCCAGCAGCCAAAAGGATACGCAGTATTTT
>TRBV18|-|TRBJ2-5|few
CASSPRRGELETQYF
TGTGCCAGCTCACCTCGAAGGGGGGAGTTGGAGACCCAGTACTTC
>TRBV20-1|-|TRBJ1-3|-
CSARDPGIFGNTIYF
TGCAGTGCTAGAGACCCAGGGATCTTTGGAAACACCATATATTTT
>TRBV20-1|TRBD2|TRBJ2-1|few
CSASGGAFGEQFF
TGCAGTGCTAGCGGGGGGGCATTCGGTGAGCAGTTCTTC
>TRBV12-3/TRBV12-4|-|TRBJ2-1|few
CASMSGRANEQFF
TGTGCCAGCATGTCGGGCAGGGCGAATGAGCAGTTCTTC
>TRBV30|-|TRBJ1-5|few
CAWSDGSNQPQHF
TGTGCCTGGAGTGACGGTAGCAATCAGCCCCAGCATTTT
>TRBV6-2/TRBV6-3|-|TRBJ1-2|-
CASSYLQGYGYTF
TGTGCCAGCAGTTACCTCCAAGGGTATGGCTACACCTTC
>TRBV5-1|-|TRBJ2-2|few
CASTPRTGELFF
TGCGCCAGCACACCGCGCACCGGGGAGCTGTTTTTT
>TRBV15|TRBD1|TRBJ1-2|few
CATSTHRGGYTF
TGTGCCACCAGCACCCACAGGGGTGGCTACACCTTC
>TRBV12-3/TRBV12-4|-|TRBJ2-5|few
CASSSASTETQYF
TGTGCCAGCAGTTCCGCCTCCACCGAGACCCAGTACTTC
>TRBV7-9|TRBD1|TRBJ1-6|once
CASSLFGTGESPLHF
TGTGCCAGCAGCTTATTTGGGACAGGGGAATCACCCCTCCACTTT
>TRBV20-1|-|TRBJ2-7|many
CSARATLYEQYF
TGCAGTGCTAGAGCTACACTCTACGAGCAGTACTTC
>TRBV20-1|TRBD1|TRBJ1-2|-
CSHGDSNYGYTF
TGCAGCCACGGGGACAGCAACTATGGCTACACCTTC
>TRBV20-1|-|TRBJ1-2|-
CSAKPSGGYTF
TGCAGTGCTAAGCCAAGCGGTGGCTACACCTTC